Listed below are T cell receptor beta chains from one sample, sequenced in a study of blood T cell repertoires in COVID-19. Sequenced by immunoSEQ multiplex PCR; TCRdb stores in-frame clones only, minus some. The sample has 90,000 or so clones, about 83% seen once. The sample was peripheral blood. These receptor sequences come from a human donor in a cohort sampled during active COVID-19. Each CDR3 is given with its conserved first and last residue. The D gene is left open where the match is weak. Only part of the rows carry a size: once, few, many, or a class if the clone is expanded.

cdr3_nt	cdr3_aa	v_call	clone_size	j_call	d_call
TGCAGCGGTAGGACTAGCGGTGGGAGGGCAGATACGCAGTATTTT	CSGRTSGGRADTQYF	TRBV29-1	many	TRBJ2-3	TRBD2
TGTGCCAGCAGTTTGGAGGTGGACAGTATTGCTTGGGAGCAGTACTTC	CASSLEVDSIAWEQYF	TRBV6-2/TRBV6-3	few	TRBJ2-7	-
TGTGCCAGCAGGGCGAACAGGGTAGGGACGGACAATGAGCAGTTCTTC	CASRANRVGTDNEQFF	TRBV2	-	TRBJ2-1	-
TGCAGCGTTTATGTCCCGGGACAGGGTAACTATGGCTACACCTTC	CSVYVPGQGNYGYTF	TRBV29-1	few	TRBJ1-2	TRBD1
TGTGCCAGCAGCTTAATGACTAGCGGGAACAATGAGCAGTTCTTC	CASSLMTSGNNEQFF	TRBV11-2	-	TRBJ2-1	TRBD2
TGTGCCAGCAGCTTAGTTTGGTCTAGGTTACATGAGCAGTTCTTC	CASSLVWSRLHEQFF	TRBV11-2	once	TRBJ2-1	-
TGTGCCAGCATCCGGGACAGGGGTTACAATGAGCAGTTCTTC	CASIRDRGYNEQFF	TRBV6-5	-	TRBJ2-1	TRBD1
TGTGCCAGCCAGGGCGGCACTGAAGCTTTCTTT	CASQGGTEAFF	TRBV5-6	-	TRBJ1-1	-
TGTGCCAGCAAAACTTCCGGGACAGGGGCCGAAAAACTGTTTTTT	CASKTSGTGAEKLFF	TRBV27	-	TRBJ1-4	TRBD1
TGCGCCAGCAGCCAAGCCCCGGGTACTAACTATGGCTACACCTTC	CASSQAPGTNYGYTF	TRBV4-1	many	TRBJ1-2	-
TGTGCCACCAGCGCCTCGGGACAGCAATACCAAGAGACCCAGTACTTC	CATSASGQQYQETQYF	TRBV15	-	TRBJ2-5	TRBD1
TGTGCCAGCAGCCCTACCCCCGGACAGTCCTACGAGCAGTACTTC	CASSPTPGQSYEQYF	TRBV5-6	-	TRBJ2-7	-
TGTGCCAGCAGTTTTGGGACTAGCGGCGAGCAGTACTTC	CASSFGTSGEQYF	TRBV27	few	TRBJ2-7	TRBD2
TGTGCCAGTAGGACTAGCGGATACACCGGGGAGCTGTTTTTT	CASRTSGYTGELFF	TRBV19	-	TRBJ2-2	TRBD2
TGCAGCGTTTCCGGGACAGGGGCCCCCGGCGAGCAGTACTTC	CSVSGTGAPGEQYF	TRBV29-1	once	TRBJ2-7	TRBD1
TGTGCCAGCAGTTCCCGTCCCGGGACAGGGACGGGGGCCAACGTCCTGACTTTC	CASSSRPGTGTGANVLTF	TRBV28	few	TRBJ2-6	TRBD1